This entry lists 8 T cell receptor beta chains sequenced from one sample in a study of response to subunit inactivated influenza vaccine. TCRdb recomputed calls from the RT-PCR reads with MiXCR, one row per CDR3 protein. Found here are 600,000 to 850,000 distinct CDR3 sequences, roughly 15% of them singletons; the top ten hold roughly 7.6%. This material consisted of PBMCs from blood, taken approximately 15 days before vaccination. The receptor source for this set is a middle-aged man who received an inactivated influenza vaccine.

The chain links TRBV3-1 to TRBJ1-1; D is unclear. The length of the CDR3 is 14 residues. Trimming stripped 4 bases from V and 8 bases from J, with 17 bases between. Germline-derived CDR1 and CDR2 are LGHDT and YNNKEL (reference sequence). The CDR3 is CASSPSQQTREAFF. In DNA, the CDR3 is TGTGCCAGCAGCCCCTCACAGCAAACTCGGGAAGCTTTCTTT.

This clonotype has a handful of counts. The rearrangement uses TRBV6-2 or TRBV6-3 and TRBJ2-5, with D tentatively TRBD1 (6 bases). The germline V gene encodes CDR1 MNHEY and CDR2 SVGEGT. Trimming left V 7 bases short and J 6 bases short, with 12 bases between. This CDR3 comprises 12 residues. The CDR3 loop reads CASTQDRKTQYF. The CDR3 nucleotides read TGTGCCAGCACCCAGGACAGAAAGACCCAGTACTTC.

This clonotype was seen a few times. This sequence joins TRBV6-5 and TRBJ2-7; TRBD1 aligns across 7 bases. CDR3 length: 14 residues. The V and J ends lost 2 bases and 3 bases, in that order; junction bases with no gene match: 4. CDR1 and CDR2 from the germline V gene are MNHEY and SVGAGI. CDR3 sequence reads: CASSYRTGVYEQYF. Written as DNA, the CDR3 is TGTGCCAGCAGTTACCGGACAGGAGTCTACGAGCAGTACTTC.

This clonotype was seen only a few times. The CDR3 sequence: CASSSGTFSGETQYF. The CDR3, as DNA: TGTGCCAGTAGTAGCGGGACATTCAGCGGGGAGACCCAGTACTTC. The J gene is TRBJ2-5, the V gene TRBV19; D possibly uses TRBD1 or TRBD2 (6 bases each). From germline, CDR1 is LNHDA and CDR2 SQIVND (reference sequence). CDR3 size: 15 residues. V lost 4 bases to trimming and J lost 5 bases, with 17 bases between them. Filled out from reference TRBV19 and TRBJ2-5, the complete variable domain reads DGGITQSPKYLFRKEGQNVTLSCEQNLNHDAMYWYRQDPGQGLRLIYYSQIVNDFQKGDIAEGYSVSREKKESFPLTVTSAQKNPTAFYLCASSSGTFSGETQYFGPGTRLLVL.

This clonotype occurred many times. The chain uses TRBV5-1 and TRBJ2-7, with 10 bases aligning to TRBD1. In germline, CDR1 is SGHRS, CDR2 YFSETQ. V lost 1 base, J lost 3 bases, and 4 bases stayed unmatched. The CDR3 has 15 residues. In DNA, the CDR3 is TGCGCCAGCAGCTTGAGCGGGACAGGGGACTACGAGCAGTACTTC. Its translation: CASSLSGTGDYEQYF.

This clonotype came up a few times. The chain carries TRBV6-1 and TRBJ2-1; possible D gene TRBD2, 5 bases. CDR1 and CDR2 from the germline V gene are MNHNS and SASEGT. V dropped 10 bases and J dropped 0 bases, with 19 bases sitting between them. The CDR3 has 16 amino acids. The CDR3 loop reads CATHPGGRSSYNEQFF. Here the CDR3 DNA reads TGTGCCACCCACCCGGGTGGGAGATCCTCCTACAATGAGCAGTTCTTC.

This chain uses TRBV6-2 or TRBV6-3 with TRBJ1-5, with 9 bases matching TRBD1. The V segment lost 6 bases and the J segment 4 bases; nucleotides outside the gene matches: 7. The CDR3 spans 15 residues. Germline V gene data show CDR1 as MNHEY and CDR2 as SVGEGT. Here the CDR3 reads CASSRQGGLNQPQHF. The CDR3 DNA reads TGTGCCAGCAGCAGACAGGGGGGTCTAAATCAGCCCCAGCATTTT.

This clonotype was counted many times. The chain carries TRBV6-1 and TRBJ1-6, with 7 nucleotides matching TRBD1. The CDR3 loop spans 15 amino acids. Trimming cost V 9 bases and J 7 bases; bases outside gene matches: 12. Per the germline V gene, CDR1 is MNHNS and CDR2 is SASEGT. CDR3 sequence: CASALTGTVNSPLHF. CDR3 DNA: TGTGCCAGTGCCTTAACCGGGACAGTAAATTCACCCCTCCACTTT.